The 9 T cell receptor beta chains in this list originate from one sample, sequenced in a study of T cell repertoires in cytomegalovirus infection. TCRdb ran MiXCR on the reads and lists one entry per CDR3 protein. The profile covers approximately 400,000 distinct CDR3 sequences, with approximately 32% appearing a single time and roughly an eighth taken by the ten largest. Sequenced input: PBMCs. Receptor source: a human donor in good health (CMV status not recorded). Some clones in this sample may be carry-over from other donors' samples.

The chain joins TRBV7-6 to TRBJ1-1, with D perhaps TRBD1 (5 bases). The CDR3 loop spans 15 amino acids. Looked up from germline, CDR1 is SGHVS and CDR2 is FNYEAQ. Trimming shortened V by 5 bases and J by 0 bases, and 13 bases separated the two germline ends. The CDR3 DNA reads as TGTGCCAGCAGCAAGCGGGACGGAATGAACACTGAAGCTTTCTTT. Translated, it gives CASSKRDGMNTEAFF.

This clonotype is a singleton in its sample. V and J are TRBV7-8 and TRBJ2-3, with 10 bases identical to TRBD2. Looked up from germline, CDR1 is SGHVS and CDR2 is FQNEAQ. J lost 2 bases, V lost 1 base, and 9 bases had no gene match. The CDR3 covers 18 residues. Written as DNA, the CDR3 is TGTGCCAGCAGCTTAGACCCCCAAGCGGGGGGGTCCACAGATACGCAGTATTTT. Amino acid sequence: CASSLDPQAGGSTDTQYF.

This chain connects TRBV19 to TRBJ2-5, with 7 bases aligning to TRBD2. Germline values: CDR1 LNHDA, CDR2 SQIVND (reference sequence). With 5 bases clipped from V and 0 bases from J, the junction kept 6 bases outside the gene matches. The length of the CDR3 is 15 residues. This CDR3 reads CASSSAGGYQETQYF. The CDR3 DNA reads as TGTGCCAGTAGTTCCGCCGGGGGGTACCAAGAGACCCAGTACTTC.

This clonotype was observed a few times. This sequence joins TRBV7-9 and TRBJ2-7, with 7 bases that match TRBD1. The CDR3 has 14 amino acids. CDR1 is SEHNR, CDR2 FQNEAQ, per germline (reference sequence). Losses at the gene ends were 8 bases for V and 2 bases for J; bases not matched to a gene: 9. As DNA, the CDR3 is TGTGCCAGCGGCCGGACAGGCTCAACCTACGAGCAGTACTTC. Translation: CASGRTGSTYEQYF.

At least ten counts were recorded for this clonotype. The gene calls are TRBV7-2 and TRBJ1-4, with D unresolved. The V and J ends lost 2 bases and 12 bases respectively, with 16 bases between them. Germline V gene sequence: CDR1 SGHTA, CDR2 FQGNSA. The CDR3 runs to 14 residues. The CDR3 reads CASSLFPEVGELFF. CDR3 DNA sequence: TGTGCCAGCAGCTTATTTCCAGAGGTCGGCGAACTGTTTTTT.

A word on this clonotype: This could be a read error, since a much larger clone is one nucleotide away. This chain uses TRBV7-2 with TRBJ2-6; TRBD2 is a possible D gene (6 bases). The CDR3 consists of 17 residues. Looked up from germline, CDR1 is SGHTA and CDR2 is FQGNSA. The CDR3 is CARSSPGLRSGANVLTF. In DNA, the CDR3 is TGTGCCAGAAGCTCACCGGGACTCCGCTCTGGGGCCAACGTCCTGACTTTC.

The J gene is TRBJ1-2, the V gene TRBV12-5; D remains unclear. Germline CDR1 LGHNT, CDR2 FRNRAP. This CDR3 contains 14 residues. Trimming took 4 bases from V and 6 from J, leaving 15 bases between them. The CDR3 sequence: CASGSSSWYDGYTF. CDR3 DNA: TGTGCTAGTGGTTCCAGCTCGTGGTACGATGGCTACACCTTC.

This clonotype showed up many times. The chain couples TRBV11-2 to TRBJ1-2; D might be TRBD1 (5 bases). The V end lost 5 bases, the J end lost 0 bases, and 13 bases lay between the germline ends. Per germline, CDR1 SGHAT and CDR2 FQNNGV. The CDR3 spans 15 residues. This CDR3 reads CASSLSQGTNYGYTF. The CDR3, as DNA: TGTGCCAGCAGCCTAAGCCAGGGCACTAACTATGGCTACACCTTC.

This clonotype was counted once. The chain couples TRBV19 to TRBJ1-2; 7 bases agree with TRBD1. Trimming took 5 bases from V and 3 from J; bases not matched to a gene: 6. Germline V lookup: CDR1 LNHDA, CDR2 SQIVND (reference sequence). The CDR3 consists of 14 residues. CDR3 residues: CASSWTGLDYGYTF. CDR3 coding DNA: TGTGCCAGTAGTTGGACAGGATTAGACTATGGCTACACCTTC.